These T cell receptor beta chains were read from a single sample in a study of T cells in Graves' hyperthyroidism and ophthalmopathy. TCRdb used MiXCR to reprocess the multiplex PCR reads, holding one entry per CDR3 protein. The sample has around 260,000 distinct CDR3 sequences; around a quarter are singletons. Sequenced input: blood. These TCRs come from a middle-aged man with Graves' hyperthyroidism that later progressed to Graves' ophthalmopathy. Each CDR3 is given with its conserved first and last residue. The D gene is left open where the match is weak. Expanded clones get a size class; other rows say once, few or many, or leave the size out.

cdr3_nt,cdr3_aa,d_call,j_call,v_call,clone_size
TGCGCCAGCAGCTTGGACAGGAATAGCAATCAGCCCCAGCATTTT,CASSLDRNSNQPQHF,-,TRBJ1-5,TRBV5-1,once
TGTGCCAAGGCGGGATATCGCTATGGCTACACCTTC,CAKAGYRYGYTF,-,TRBJ1-2,TRBV2,many
TGTGCCAGCAGTCCCAAAGCGGGACAAGCGAACACTGAAGCTTTCTTT,CASSPKAGQANTEAFF,-,TRBJ1-1,TRBV27,-
TGTGCCAGCAGCCCCTCTAGCGGGGGGGACGAGCAGTACTTC,CASSPSSGGDEQYF,TRBD2,TRBJ2-7,TRBV7-3,many
TGTGCCAGCAGTGAATCGGGGACCCCCTATGGCTACACCTTC,CASSESGTPYGYTF,-,TRBJ1-2,TRBV25-1,many
TGTGCCAGCAGTTTTCTGCACACCATATATTTT,CASSFLHTIYF,-,TRBJ1-3,TRBV28,many
TGTGCCGGAGGGGACTACGAGCAGTACTTC,CAGGDYEQYF,-,TRBJ2-7,TRBV7-9,-
TGTGCCAGCAGTGAAGTAGTATTTGGCAATCAGCCCCAGCATTTT,CASSEVVFGNQPQHF,-,TRBJ1-5,TRBV6-1,many
TGTGCCAGCAGTGCCCCCCCTCCCACCGGGGAGCTGTTTTTT,CASSAPPPTGELFF,-,TRBJ2-2,TRBV28,many
TGTGCCACCAGTGGGACCGGGACAGGGGGCTCCTACGAGCAGTACTTC,CATSGTGTGGSYEQYF,TRBD1,TRBJ2-7,TRBV24-1,-